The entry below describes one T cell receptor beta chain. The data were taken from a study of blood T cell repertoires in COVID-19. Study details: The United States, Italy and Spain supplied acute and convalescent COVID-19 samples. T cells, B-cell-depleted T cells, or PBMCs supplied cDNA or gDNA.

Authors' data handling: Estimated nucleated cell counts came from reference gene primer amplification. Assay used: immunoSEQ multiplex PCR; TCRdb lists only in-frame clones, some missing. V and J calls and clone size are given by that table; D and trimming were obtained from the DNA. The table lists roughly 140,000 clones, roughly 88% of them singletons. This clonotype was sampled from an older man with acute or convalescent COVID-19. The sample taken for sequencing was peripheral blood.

CDR3 loop: CASSFRDRGQHGYTF. Written as DNA, the CDR3 is TGTGCCAGCAGCTTTAGGGACAGGGGGCAACATGGCTACACCTTC. The chain employs TRBV5-4 and TRBJ1-2; 12 bases align to TRBD1. Germline lookup yields CDR1 SGHNT and CDR2 YYREEE (reference sequence). The CDR3 extends over 15 amino acids. Trimming cost V 2 bases and J 6 bases; bases outside gene matches: 5.